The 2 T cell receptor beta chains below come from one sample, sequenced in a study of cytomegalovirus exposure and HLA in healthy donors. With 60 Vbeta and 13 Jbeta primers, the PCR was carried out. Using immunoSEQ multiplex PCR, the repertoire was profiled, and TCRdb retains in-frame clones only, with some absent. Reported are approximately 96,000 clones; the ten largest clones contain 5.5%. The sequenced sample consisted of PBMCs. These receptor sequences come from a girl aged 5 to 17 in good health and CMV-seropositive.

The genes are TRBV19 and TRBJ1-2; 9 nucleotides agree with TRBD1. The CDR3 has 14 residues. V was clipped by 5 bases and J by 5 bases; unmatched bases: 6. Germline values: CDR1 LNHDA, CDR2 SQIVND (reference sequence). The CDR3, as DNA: TGTGCCAGTAGTTTCACAGGGGGCCAGTATGGCTACACCTTC. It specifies CASSFTGGQYGYTF. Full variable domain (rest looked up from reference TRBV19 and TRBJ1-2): DGGITQSPKYLFRKEGQNVTLSCEQNLNHDAMYWYRQDPGQGLRLIYYSQIVNDFQKGDIAEGYSVSREKKESFPLTVTSAQKNPTAFYLCASSFTGGQYGYTFGSGTRLTVV.

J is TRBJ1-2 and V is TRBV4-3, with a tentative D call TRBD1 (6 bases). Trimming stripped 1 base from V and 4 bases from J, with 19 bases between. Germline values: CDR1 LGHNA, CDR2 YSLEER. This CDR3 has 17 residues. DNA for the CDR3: TGCGCCAGCAGCCAAGGGGGCACAGGGAGTTTATCCTATGGCTACACCTTC. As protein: CASSQGGTGSLSYGYTF.